This TCR beta chain was identified during a study of cytomegalovirus exposure and HLA in healthy donors. Use of 60 Vbeta and 13 Jbeta primers characterized the PCR. The method was immunoSEQ multiplex PCR; TCRdb's version includes in-frame clones alone and lacks a portion of them. The profile shows about 160,000 clones, roughly four fifths of them singletons. The CDR3 length is 13 residues. Germline values: CDR1 SQVTM, CDR2 ANQGSEA. V was cut by 4 bases and J by 3 bases, with 11 bases left in between. This chain joins TRBV29-1 and TRBJ2-3; D is possibly TRBD1 (5 bases). Sequencing input: PBMCs. The sequence was collected from a man aged 55 to 70 in good health and CMV-seronegative. The DNA for the CDR3 is TGCAGCGTTGCTCCCCCAGGGACAGATACGCAGTATTTT. It specifies CSVAPPGTDTQYF.